The source of this T cell receptor beta chain is a study of blood T cell repertoires in COVID-19 (dated by TCRdb to the early 2020s). For the wider study: Samples covering the acute and convalescent phases of COVID-19 were provided by collaborators in the United States, Italy and Spain. The prospective study material was composed of cDNA or gDNA derived from T cells, B-cell-depleted T cells, or PBMCs. A freely available public database, intended as a resource for researchers studying the immune response to SARS-CoV-2, is where the repertoires were released. The samples were drawn from the first 160 participants of the ongoing ImmuneRACE study and from 1,254 subjects provided by 6 global collaborators. Nearly every sample came with metadata listing a de-identified subject ID, COVID-19 status, age in years and sex. Deeply sampled blood TCRbeta repertoires from subjects exposed to, actively infected with, or recovered from COVID-19 were included in the dataset. Where available, HLA class I and class II types were taken from metadata supplied by the sample provider and were not determined by assay-based typing. On the study overall, not on this receptor specifically: How much clinical and demographic metadata was included differed by source and by participant, and the metadata was provided uncurated.

TCRbeta CDR3 regions were amplified from genomic DNA by means of the immunoSEQ Assay, a bias-controlled multiplex PCR. The source study handled its data this way. Nucleated cell counts per sample were estimated from amplification of reference gene primers within the assay. Sequence reads were collapsed and filtered to measure the absolute abundance of every unique TCRbeta CDR3 rearrangement. For each sample, productive Simpson clonality was calculated as the square root of Simpson's diversity index across productive rearrangements. The table was pulled from immuneACCESS by TCRdb, which kept in-frame rearrangements only. Such tables lose some clones; where checked, under half of the loss comes from unresolved V genes, and the rest has no known cause. V and J calls and clone size come straight from that table; D and trimming were deduced from the DNA. In this sample the table shows 200,000 to 250,000 clones, almost 85% of which occur a single time. The ten largest clonotypes hold 7.6% of the sample.

The sample holds a few counts of this clone. The specificity of this receptor is unknown. No base qualities exist here, and no much larger clone lies one base off it. Whole blood was collected in K2EDTA tubes by collaborating institutions according to the institutions' own protocols. Collaborator samples were shipped for TCRbeta analysis as frozen whole blood, isolated PBMCs, or DNA extracted from either sample type. Trimming takes 3 bases from V and 4 bases from J, and the germline ends sit 13 bases apart. Per the germline V gene (reference sequence), LNHDA is the CDR1 and SQIVND is the CDR2. CDR3 length: 15 amino acids, cysteine to phenylalanine. The entry retains the CDR3 DNA only, 45 bases that are in frame from base 1.

The rearrangement combines TRBV19 with TRBJ1-3; a weak D assignment points to TRBD1 (5 bases agree). The source is a woman in her 50s with active or convalescent COVID-19. Sequenced: peripheral blood. The CDR3 loop reads CASSIVWGEGNTIYF. At the DNA level, the sequence is TGTGCCAGTAGTATCGTCTGGGGCGAGGGAAACACCATATATTTT. The CDR3 plus the reference TRBV19 and TRBJ1-3 genes for the other parts give the full variable domain: DGGITQSPKYLFRKEGQNVTLSCEQNLNHDAMYWYRQDPGQGLRLIYYSQIVNDFQKGDIAEGYSVSREKKESFPLTVTSAQKNPTAFYLCASSIVWGEGNTIYFGEGSWLTVV.